The T cell receptor (beta chain) under discussion was sequenced for a study of cytomegalovirus exposure and HLA in healthy donors. Findings and limits, study-wide: In a later analysis, a genetic analysis reported fewer productive-TCR N-insertions in an Asian-associated ancestry cluster than the cohort average. A later analysis found TCR association rates differed by HLA locus, highest for DRB1 and lowest for HLA-C. Trimming of TCR beta V- and J-genes showed a link, identified in a later analysis, to a missense DCLRE1C variant.

Points on this clone: Antigen: not known.

Primers: 60 Vbeta forward and 13 Jbeta reverse. The protocol was immunoSEQ multiplex PCR, while the TCRdb copy is restricted to in-frame clones and leaves out a portion. This table has approximately 75,000 clones, around 80% appearing once. Germline V gene data show CDR1 as ENHRY and CDR2 as SYGVKD. Germline trimming cut 2 bases from V and 1 base from J; bases unmatched to any gene: 7. This CDR3 region has 19 residues. The source is a man in his sixties or seventies in good health and CMV-seropositive. Sequencing was performed on PBMCs. J is TRBJ2-5 and V is TRBV10-3; TRBD2 aligns across 16 bases. For the CDR3, the DNA is TGTGCCATCAGTGAGCCCCTCGGGACTAGCGGGAGGGCCCAAGAGACCCAGTACTTC. Amino acid sequence: CAISEPLGTSGRAQETQYF.